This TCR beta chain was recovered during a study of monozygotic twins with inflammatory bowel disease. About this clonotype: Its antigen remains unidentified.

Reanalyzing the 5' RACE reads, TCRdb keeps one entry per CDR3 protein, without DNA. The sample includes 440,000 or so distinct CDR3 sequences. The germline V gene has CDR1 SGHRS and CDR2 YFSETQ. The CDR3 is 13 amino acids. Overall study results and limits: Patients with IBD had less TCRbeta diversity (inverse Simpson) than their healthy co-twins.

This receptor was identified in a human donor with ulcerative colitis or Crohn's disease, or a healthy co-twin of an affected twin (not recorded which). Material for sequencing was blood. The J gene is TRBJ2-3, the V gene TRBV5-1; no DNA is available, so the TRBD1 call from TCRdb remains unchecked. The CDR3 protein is CASRNPGTDTQYF.